This passage covers 23 T cell receptor beta chains from one sample sequenced in a study of T cell responses to AZD1222 COVID-19 vaccine. The data were produced by immunoSEQ multiplex PCR, yet TCRdb's version contains in-frame clones alone and is incomplete. The sample includes more than 110,000 clones, 80% to 95% of them seen just once. Specimen: peripheral blood, collected 28 days after the second AZD1222 dose. The receptors shown here come from an adult who received the AZD1222 COVID-19 vaccine.

The rearrangement joins TRBV27 to TRBJ1-1, with 12 bases identical to TRBD1. This CDR3 has 18 amino acids. Trimming at V came to 4 bases and at J to 3 bases, leaving 12 bases not matched to a gene. Germline V CDR1 and CDR2: MNHEY, SMNVEV (reference sequence). The CDR3 is CASSSQPGQGAGDTEAFF. CDR3 sequence (DNA): TGTGCCAGCAGTTCGCAACCGGGACAGGGGGCCGGGGACACTGAAGCTTTCTTT.

V usage is TRBV27 and J usage is TRBJ2-2; 7 nucleotides agree with TRBD1. The CDR3 is made up of 15 amino acids. J lost 2 bases, V lost 7 bases, and 7 bases had no gene match. Germline CDR1 reads MNHEY; CDR2 reads SMNVEV (reference sequence). CDR3 nucleotides: TGTGCCAGCACCCGGGGACAGACAAACACCGGGGAGCTGTTTTTT. This sequence encodes CASTRGQTNTGELFF.

The chain joins TRBV4-1 to TRBJ2-1; possibly TRBD1 for D (5 bases). The CDR3 sequence is 13 residues long. Germline V lookup: CDR1 MGHRA, CDR2 YSYEKL. Trimming cost V 0 bases and J 7 bases, with 7 bases left between them. CDR3 sequence (DNA): TGCGCCAGCAGCCAAGAAAGGGGAAATGAGCAGTTCTTC. Translation: CASSQERGNEQFF.

This clone was found once. This chain joins TRBV5-1 and TRBJ1-2; D possibly corresponds to TRBD1 (5 bases). CDR1 and CDR2 from the germline V gene are SGHRS and YFSETQ. V lost 3 bases and J lost 4, with 13 bases in between. This CDR3 has 14 residues. The CDR3 sequence is CASSWGGQGYGYTF. CDR3 DNA: TGCGCCAGCAGCTGGGGAGGGCAGGGCTATGGCTACACCTTC.

The chain employs TRBV11-2 and TRBJ2-2; D gene uncertain. This CDR3 is 15 amino acids long. Germline CDR1 reads SGHAT; CDR2 reads FQNNGV. The ends were cut back, 4 bases at V and 0 bases at J, with 9 bases in the middle. CDR3 in amino acids: CASSSVSTNTGELFF. The CDR3 nucleotides are TGTGCCAGCAGCTCAGTCTCTACGAACACCGGGGAGCTGTTTTTT.

The V and J genes are TRBV19 and TRBJ2-1; D remains ambiguous. The CDR3 is made up of 13 amino acids. Trimming left V 0 bases short and J 5 bases short, with 5 bases between. Germline loops: CDR1 LNHDA, CDR2 SQIVND (reference sequence). In DNA form, the CDR3 reads TGTGCCAGTAGTATAGATCGAGACAATGAGCAGTTCTTC. Its translation: CASSIDRDNEQFF. The full variable domain, completed using reference TRBV19 and TRBJ2-1, is DGGITQSPKYLFRKEGQNVTLSCEQNLNHDAMYWYRQDPGQGLRLIYYSQIVNDFQKGDIAEGYSVSREKKESFPLTVTSAQKNPTAFYLCASSIDRDNEQFFGPGTRLTVL.

This clone was detected only once. The CDR3: CASSLIGTSEQYF. As DNA, the CDR3 is TGTGCCAGCAGCTTAATCGGGACCAGCGAGCAGTACTTC. The chain has TRBV7-3 and TRBJ2-7; D may match TRBD1 or TRBD2 (5 bases each). CDR1 is SGHTA and CDR2 is FQGTGA in the germline V gene. The CDR3 is 13 residues long. Trimming pared 1 base from V and 6 bases from J, leaving 10 bases between.

This clone has just one count. The chain uses TRBV7-6 and TRBJ2-1; D might be TRBD2 (6 bases). V lost 1 base and J 2 bases, leaving 15 bases between the germline ends. From germline, CDR1 is SGHVS and CDR2 FNYEAQ. The length of the CDR3 is 17 residues. CDR3 sequence reads: CASSLVGGMGTYNEQFF. The CDR3 bases are TGTGCCAGCAGCTTAGTGGGGGGAATGGGGACCTACAATGAGCAGTTCTTC.

The chain carries TRBV28 and TRBJ1-3; TRBD1 might be the D (5 bases). CDR1 and CDR2 (germline): MDHEN, SYDVKM. The V gene lost 4 bases and the J gene lost 2 bases, with 9 bases spanning the gap. The CDR3 covers 14 residues. CDR3 loop: CASSSGLTGNTIYF. Written as DNA, the CDR3 is TGTGCCAGCAGTTCAGGGCTCACTGGAAACACCATATATTTT.

The V gene is TRBV3-1 (or the pseudogene TRBV3-2), the J gene TRBJ2-7; 7 bases agree with TRBD1. The V and J ends lost 0 bases and 6 bases, in that order; junction bases with no gene match: 8. In germline, CDR1 is LGHDT, CDR2 YNNKEL (reference sequence). The CDR3 contains 15 residues. Written as DNA, the CDR3 is TGTGCCAGCAGCCAAGACTCATCACAGGGGCGCGAGCAGTACTTC. Translation gives CASSQDSSQGREQYF.

The chain recombines TRBV14 with TRBJ1-3; perhaps TRBD1 as D (5 bases). The CDR3 totals 14 residues. CDR1 and CDR2 from the germline V gene are SGHDN and FVKESK. Trimming removed 3 bases at V and 4 bases at J, with 10 bases between. The CDR3 region has the DNA TGTGCCAGCAGCCACAGGGTGCGGGGAAACACCATATATTTT. Protein: CASSHRVRGNTIYF.

The chain is built from TRBV7-2 and TRBJ1-2; the D is unclear. The CDR3 contains 14 residues. CDR1 SGHTA and CDR2 FQGNSA come from the germline V gene. V dropped 1 base and J dropped 5 bases, with 11 bases sitting between them. The CDR3 region has the DNA TGTGCCAGCAGCTTAGAGAAAGGAGGGTATGGCTACACCTTC. Translating it yields CASSLEKGGYGYTF.

J is TRBJ2-1 and V is TRBV9, with 10 bases matching TRBD2. Per the germline V gene, CDR1 is SGDLS and CDR2 is YYNGEE. There are 15 residues in the CDR3. Germline trimming cut 4 bases from V and 0 bases from J; bases unmatched to any gene: 1. The CDR3 region has the DNA TGTGCCAGCAGCCTAGCGGGGGACTCCTACAATGAGCAGTTCTTC. Residues: CASSLAGDSYNEQFF.

The V call is TRBV19, the J call TRBJ1-2; 10 bases agree with TRBD1. J lost 2 bases, V lost 5 bases, and 2 bases had no gene match. The CDR3 extends over 14 amino acids. The V gene's germline CDR1 is LNHDA and CDR2 SQIVND (reference sequence). The DNA for the CDR3 is TGTGCCAGTAGTCCGGACAGGGGGAACTATGGCTACACCTTC. It yields the protein CASSPDRGNYGYTF.

This clone was seen once. V usage is TRBV24-1 and J usage is TRBJ2-7; D ambiguous. The V gene's germline CDR1 is KGHDR and CDR2 SFDVKD. The CDR3 is made up of 14 amino acids. Trimming took off 3 bases at V and 1 base at J, with 9 bases between the two ends. The CDR3 region has the DNA TGTGCCACCAGTGATCCGGCTGGGTCCTACGAGCAGTACTTC. As protein: CATSDPAGSYEQYF.

The rearrangement links TRBV27 to TRBJ2-1, with a possible D match to TRBD1 (9 bases). The CDR3 is 18 amino acids. V lost 7 bases to trimming and J lost 5 bases, with 27 bases between them. Per germline, CDR1 MNHEY and CDR2 SMNVEV (reference sequence). The CDR3 coding sequence is TGTGCCAGCATCCTAACGGGAGGGACAGGGCTGGGAGACAATGAGCAGTTCTTC. It is translated as CASILTGGTGLGDNEQFF.

The chain combines TRBV3-1 (or the pseudogene TRBV3-2) with TRBJ1-1; a possible D gene is TRBD1 (5 bases). With 0 bases removed from V and 6 bases from J, the gap between germline ends came to 11 bases. Germline V lookup: CDR1 LGHDT, CDR2 YNNKEL (reference sequence). This CDR3 is 14 amino acids long. Here the CDR3 reads CASSQDSRVAEAFF. DNA of the CDR3: TGTGCCAGCAGCCAAGATTCCAGGGTTGCTGAAGCTTTCTTT.

V and J are TRBV3-1 (or the pseudogene TRBV3-2) and TRBJ1-2, with 7 bases lining up with TRBD1. Losses at the gene ends were 0 bases for V and 7 bases for J; bases not matched to a gene: 5. Looked up from germline, CDR1 is LGHDT and CDR2 is YNNKEL (reference sequence). This CDR3 contains 14 residues. The CDR3 loop is CASSQEATGAGYTF. The CDR3 DNA reads TGTGCCAGCAGCCAAGAAGCTACAGGGGCTGGCTACACCTTC.

V usage is TRBV29-1 and J usage is TRBJ1-4; TRBD1 is a possible D gene (5 bases). The CDR3 is 14 residues long. Per the germline V gene, CDR1 is SQVTM and CDR2 is ANQGSEA. With 4 bases removed from V and 8 bases from J, the gap between germline ends came to 17 bases. CDR3 coding DNA: TGCAGCGTTGTTCTTACAGGCCTGGGGGAAAAACTGTTTTTT. It encodes CSVVLTGLGEKLFF.

The chain recombines TRBV30 with TRBJ2-2; TRBD2 matches 8 bases. V was pared by 2 bases and J by 0 bases, with 5 bases of the junction left unmatched. CDR1 and CDR2 from the germline V gene are GTSNPN and SVGIG (reference sequence). The CDR3 has 16 amino acids. CDR3 coding DNA: TGTGCCTGGAGTAAACTAGCGGTCGCGAACACCGGGGAGCTGTTTTTT. The encoded protein is CAWSKLAVANTGELFF.

The chain joins TRBV28 to TRBJ2-1; perhaps TRBD2 as D (5 bases). The CDR3 consists of 16 residues. Germline values: CDR1 MDHEN, CDR2 SYDVKM. V gave up 4 bases and J gave up 6 bases, with 19 bases separating them. The CDR3: CASSSHLGVVSNEQFF. The CDR3 bases are TGTGCCAGCAGTTCCCACCTCGGGGTAGTTAGCAATGAGCAGTTCTTC.

The gene calls are TRBV5-1 and TRBJ2-5; possibly TRBD2 for D (5 bases). V lost 0 bases and J lost 5, with 14 bases in between. Germline CDR1 SGHRS, CDR2 YFSETQ. The CDR3 extends over 15 amino acids. In DNA form, the CDR3 reads TGCGCCAGCAGCTTGGTAGCGAGGCTAGGGGAGACCCAGTACTTC. It is translated as CASSLVARLGETQYF.

The rearrangement links TRBV27 to TRBJ1-1, with 9 positions matching TRBD1. The CDR3 length is 13 residues. Trimming cost V 5 bases and J 10 bases; bases outside gene matches: 8. Germline CDR1 reads MNHEY; CDR2 reads SMNVEV (reference sequence). The CDR3 DNA follows: TGTGCCAGCAGTCCCGTCGGACAGGGGAGAGCTTTCTTT. This translates into CASSPVGQGRAFF.